What follows describes a single TCR beta chain. The table lists this clonotype with many counts. Its binding antigen is unknown. No base quality information exists; no much larger clone differs at one position. These data originate in a study of identical twins (TCRdb year 2016). A note on the overall study: To test whether fetal clonotypes persist, the study used deep sequencing on TCR alpha and beta repertoires from monozygotic twins, unrelated adults of various ages, and cord blood. To rule out contamination, the twin experiments were replicated at different times with different library preparation protocols.

Looking up the germline V gene yields CDR1 MGHDK and CDR2 SYGVNS. The CDR3 runs 15 residues from the cysteine to the phenylalanine. The kept DNA is CDR3 alone, 45 bases in frame from the first base. V is reduced by 1 base and J by 0 bases, leaving a spacing of 8 bases between them. Only healthy Caucasian donors were included. The twin cohort comprised three pairs of female monozygotic twins, all aged about 18 to 29 years. Peripheral blood mononuclear cells were used as the source from which RNA for TCR libraries was isolated. Findings and caveats that apply to the study as a whole: Abundant cord blood beta clonotypes carried fewer insertions; young adult naive repertoires showed a weaker similar trend, while memory repertoires showed none. Out-of-frame TCR alpha sharing in monozygotic twins was systematically underestimated by recombination models, whereas sharing between unrelated individuals was in agreement with the recombination models. Because the same donors could not be followed over many years, conclusions were based on cross-sectional statistical analysis. Compared with coincidental sharing between unrelated individuals, out-of-frame TCR alpha sequences shared between twins had an excess of sequences with low generation probability. Invariant T cells such as MAIT and iNKT could partly confound zero-insertion analyses, although diverse VJ usage argued against such confounding for most clonotypes. In beta out-of-frame sequences, excess twin sharing was weaker, because having fewer shared sequences lowered the signal-to-noise ratio.

Library preparation employed 5' RACE. This sample was sequenced with an Illumina HiSeq 2000. A universal primer binding site was added through template switching, and the final cDNA carried a unique molecular identifier so that TCR cDNA molecules could be counted accurately. Specific primers in the conserved constant-segment region were used to synthesize first-strand cDNA for TCR alpha and beta chains. Each cDNA library was double barcoded, with a SMART-Mk sample barcode plus Illumina barcodes, to control for contamination. TruSeq adapter sequences, together with Illumina sample barcodes, were added in two successive PCR steps. TCR alpha and beta cDNA libraries were sequenced on the Illumina HiSeq platform with custom primers. As for the authors' bioinformatics: Unique molecular identifiers were extracted from raw reads with MiGEC, and CDR3 positions were determined with MiXCR. For each individual, recombination models were inferred using an EM algorithm with the repgenHMM and IGoR tools. The analysis of shared clonotypes was done with the tcR package in R, with sharing normalized by the product of cloneset sizes. Out-of-frame nonproductive sequences were analyzed to study raw recombination free of thymic and clonal selection effects. The public reads were run again by TCRdb, first through fastp at Q25 and then through MiXCR, and only productive beta chains were kept. Rows with a matching CDR3 protein are joined into one entry that keeps the most common DNA and genes. TCRdb's processing, not the authors', yielded these V and J calls. This sample comprises hundreds of thousands of distinct CDR3 sequences, 8.5% to 9% of them detected only once. Of the sample, 0.75% to 1% is held by the ten largest clones.

The same sample was also used in a study of yellow fever vaccine responses in identical twins. The second study's authors report: According to the authors, in identical twins the way T cells responded to vaccination appeared partly convergent and partly personalized. In the study, vaccine-responding T cell clones were precisely tracked in identical twins.

The receptor was isolated from a woman between 18 and 29 years old in good health. The V gene is TRBV25-1 and the J gene is TRBJ2-3, with no D gene named confidently. Sequenced sample: PBMCs. The CDR3 has the sequence CASSELSGSTDTQYF. The sequenced DNA is TGTGCCAGCAGTGAATTGTCCGGTAGCACAGATACGCAGTATTTT. The variable domain in full, with residues beyond the CDR3 obtained from the reference TRBV25-1 and TRBJ2-3 genes, is EADIYQTPRYLVIGTGKKITLECSQTMGHDKMYWYQQDPGMELHLIHYSYGVNSTEKGDLSSESTVSRIRTEHFPLTLESARPSHTSQYLCASSELSGSTDTQYFGPGTRLTVL.